This T cell receptor beta chain originates from a study of T-cell memory formation after mild COVID-19. TCR alpha and TCR beta cDNA libraries carrying sample barcodes and UMIs were produced by 5'RACE using constant-segment primers. TCRdb reanalysed the 5' RACE reads using MiXCR and keeps one entry per CDR3 protein. The data show roughly 610,000 distinct CDR3 sequences, with 15% to 20% seen just once and about 8.1% held by the top ten. CDR1 and CDR2 from the germline V gene are ENHRY and SYGVKD. This CDR3 contains 13 residues. The germline V and J ends were trimmed by 2 bases and 6 bases, with 10 bases remaining between them.

The source is an adult woman who had mild COVID-19 (a few samples of this study predate the infection). Cell type and time point are not known. The chain joins TRBV10-3 to TRBJ1-2; the D is unclear. Sequencing was carried out using PBMCs or a T cell subset sorted from them (not recorded which). Written as DNA, the CDR3 is TGTGCCATCAGTGAGCAGAACCTGGATGGCTACACCTTC. Encoded protein: CAISEQNLDGYTF.